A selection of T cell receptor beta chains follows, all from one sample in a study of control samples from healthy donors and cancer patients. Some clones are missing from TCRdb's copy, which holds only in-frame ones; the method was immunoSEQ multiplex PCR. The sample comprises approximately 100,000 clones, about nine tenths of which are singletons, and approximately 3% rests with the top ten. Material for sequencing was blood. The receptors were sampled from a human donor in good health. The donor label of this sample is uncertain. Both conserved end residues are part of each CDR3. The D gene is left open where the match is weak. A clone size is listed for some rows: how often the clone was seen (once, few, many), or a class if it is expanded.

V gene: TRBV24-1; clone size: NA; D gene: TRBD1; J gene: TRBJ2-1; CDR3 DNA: TGTGCCACCAGAGCCGGGACAGGGCAGTTCTTC; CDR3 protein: CATRAGTGQFF
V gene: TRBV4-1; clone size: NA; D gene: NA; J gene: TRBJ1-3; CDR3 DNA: TGCGCCAGCAGCCAAGGGTGGCCCCTACCGTCCTCTGGAAACACCATATATTTT; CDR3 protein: CASSQGWPLPSSGNTIYF
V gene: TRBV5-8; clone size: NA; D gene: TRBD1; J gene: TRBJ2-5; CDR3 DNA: TGTGCCAGCAGCCCCTCGGGGACAGCCCTCCAAGAGACCCAGTACTTC; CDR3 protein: CASSPSGTALQETQYF
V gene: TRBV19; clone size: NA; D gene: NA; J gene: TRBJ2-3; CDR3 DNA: TGTGCCAGTACCCCGACCGGCTACAGCACAGATACGCAGTATTTT; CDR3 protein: CASTPTGYSTDTQYF
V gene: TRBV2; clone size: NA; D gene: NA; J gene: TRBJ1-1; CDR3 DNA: TGTGCCAGCACGAGGGAGGGGGGCACTGAAGCTTTCTTT; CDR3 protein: CASTREGGTEAFF
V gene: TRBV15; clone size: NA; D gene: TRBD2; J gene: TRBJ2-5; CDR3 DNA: TGTGCCACCAGCAGTCCGGGACTAGCGAAAAAAGAGACCCAGTACTTC; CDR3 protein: CATSSPGLAKKETQYF
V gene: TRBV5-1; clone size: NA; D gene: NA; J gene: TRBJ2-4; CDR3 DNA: TGCGCCAGCAGCAGCGCCGCGGGGCGGAACATTCAGTACTTC; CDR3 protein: CASSSAAGRNIQYF
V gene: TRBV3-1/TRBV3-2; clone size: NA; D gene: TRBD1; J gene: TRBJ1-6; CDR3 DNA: TGTGCCAGCAGCCAAAACAGGGGGAATTCACCCCTCCACTTT; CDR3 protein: CASSQNRGNSPLHF
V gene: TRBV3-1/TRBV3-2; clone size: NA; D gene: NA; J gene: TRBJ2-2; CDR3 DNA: TGTGCCAGCAGCACCTCCTACGGGGAGCTGTTTTTT; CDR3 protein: CASSTSYGELFF
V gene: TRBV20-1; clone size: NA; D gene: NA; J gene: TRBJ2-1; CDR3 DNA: TGCAGTGCTAGAGGTCACAATGAGCAGTTCTTC; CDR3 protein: CSARGHNEQFF
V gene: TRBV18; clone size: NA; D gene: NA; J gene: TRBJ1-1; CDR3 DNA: TGTGCCAGCTCACCCTACGGGACGGATAACACTGAAGCTTTCTTT; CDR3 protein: CASSPYGTDNTEAFF
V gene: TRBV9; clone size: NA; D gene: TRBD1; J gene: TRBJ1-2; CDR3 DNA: TGTGCCAGCAGCGACACAACAGGGGGCGGTTGGTATGGCTACACCTTC; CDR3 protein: CASSDTTGGGWYGYTF
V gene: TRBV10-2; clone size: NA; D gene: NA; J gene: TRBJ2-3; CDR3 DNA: TGCGCCAGCAGCACCTCCCGCGAGACTAGGAAAGATACGCAGTATTTT; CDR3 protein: CASSTSRETRKDTQYF
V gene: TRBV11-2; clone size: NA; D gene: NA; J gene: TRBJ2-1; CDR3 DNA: TGTGCCAGCAGCTTTAGGCCCCATGAGCAGTTCTTC; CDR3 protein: CASSFRPHEQFF
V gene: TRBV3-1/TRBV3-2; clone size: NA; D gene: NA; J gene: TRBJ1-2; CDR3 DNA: TGTGCCAGCAGCCAAGATCCAGGTAACTATGGCTACACCTTC; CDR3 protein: CASSQDPGNYGYTF
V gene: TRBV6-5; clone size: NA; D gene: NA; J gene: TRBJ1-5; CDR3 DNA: TGTGCCAGCAGTTACGGGGTTAATCAGCCCCAGCATTTT; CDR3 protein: CASSYGVNQPQHF
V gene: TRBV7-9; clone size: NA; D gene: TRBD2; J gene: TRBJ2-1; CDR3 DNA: TGTGCCAGCAGCTCTGGGGGGAGCGGGGGGGCCCGGAATGAGCAGTTCTTC; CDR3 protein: CASSSGGSGGARNEQFF
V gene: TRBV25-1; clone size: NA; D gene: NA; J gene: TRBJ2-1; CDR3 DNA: TGTGCCAGCAGTGATTCTCTCCAGGGGCGGATGGACAATGAGCAGTTCTTC; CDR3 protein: CASSDSLQGRMDNEQFF
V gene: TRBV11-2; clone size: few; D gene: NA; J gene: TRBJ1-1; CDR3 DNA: TGTGCCAGCAGCTTAGACCCGGGCTCGAACACTGAAGCTTTCTTT; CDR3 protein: CASSLDPGSNTEAFF
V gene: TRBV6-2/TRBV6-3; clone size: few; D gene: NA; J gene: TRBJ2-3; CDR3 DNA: TGTGCCAGCAGTCCAGGGGCCGATACAGATACGCAGTATTTT; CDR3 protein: CASSPGADTDTQYF
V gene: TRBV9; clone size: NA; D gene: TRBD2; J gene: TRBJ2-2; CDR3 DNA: TGTGCCAGCAGCGTAGCTTTTACGCCGGGACTAGCTAATACCGGGGAGCTGTTTTTT; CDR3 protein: CASSVAFTPGLANTGELFF
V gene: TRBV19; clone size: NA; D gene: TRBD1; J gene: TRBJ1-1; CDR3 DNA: TGTGCCAGTAGTACGACAGGGCAGAACACTGAAGCTTTCTTT; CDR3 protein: CASSTTGQNTEAFF
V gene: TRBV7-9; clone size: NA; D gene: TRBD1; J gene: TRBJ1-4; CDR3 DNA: TGTGCCAGCAGCTTATTTCTGGGGACAGGTGGCACAACTAATGAAAAACTGTTTTTT; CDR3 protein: CASSLFLGTGGTTNEKLFF
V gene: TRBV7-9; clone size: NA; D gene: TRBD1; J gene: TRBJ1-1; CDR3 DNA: TGTGCCAGCAGCCCTGGGACAGGAACGAACACTGAAGCTTTCTTT; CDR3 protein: CASSPGTGTNTEAFF
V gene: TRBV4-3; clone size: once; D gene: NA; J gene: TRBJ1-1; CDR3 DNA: TGCGCCAGCAGCCAACGTAAAGCCATGAACACTGAAGCTTTCTTT; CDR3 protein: CASSQRKAMNTEAFF
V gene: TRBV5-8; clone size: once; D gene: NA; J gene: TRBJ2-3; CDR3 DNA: TGTGCCAGCAGCTTGGGGCGGTTTGGTGATACGCAGTATTTT; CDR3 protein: CASSLGRFGDTQYF
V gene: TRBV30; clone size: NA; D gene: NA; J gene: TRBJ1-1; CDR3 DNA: TGTGCCTGGAGCACAATGAACACTGAAGCTTTCTTT; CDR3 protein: CAWSTMNTEAFF
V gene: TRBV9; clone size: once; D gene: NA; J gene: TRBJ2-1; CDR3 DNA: TGTGCCAGCAGCAGGATGGAGGGGGCAACCAATGAGCAGTTCTTC; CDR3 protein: CASSRMEGATNEQFF
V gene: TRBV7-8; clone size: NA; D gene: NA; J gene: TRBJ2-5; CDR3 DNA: TGTGCCAGCAGCCTAGGGGGGATGGGTTGGGAGACCCAGTACTTC; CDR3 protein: CASSLGGMGWETQYF
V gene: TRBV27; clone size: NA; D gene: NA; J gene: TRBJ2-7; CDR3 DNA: TGTGCCAGCAGTTGGGGACCTGCGGGGGAGCAGTACTTC; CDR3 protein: CASSWGPAGEQYF
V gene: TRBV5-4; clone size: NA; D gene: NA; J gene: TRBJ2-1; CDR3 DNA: TGTGCCAGCAGAAGGACGGCCTACAATGAGCAGTTCTTC; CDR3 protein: CASRRTAYNEQFF
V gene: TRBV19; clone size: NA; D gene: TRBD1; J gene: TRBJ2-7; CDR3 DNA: TGTGCCAGTAGTCCAATGACAGGGGCCAAGTACGAGCAGTACTTC; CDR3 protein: CASSPMTGAKYEQYF
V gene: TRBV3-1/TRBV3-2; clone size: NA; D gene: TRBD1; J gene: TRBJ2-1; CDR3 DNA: TGTGCCAGCAGCCAGAGAACGGGACAGGGGCTTAATGAGCAGTTCTTC; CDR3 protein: CASSQRTGQGLNEQFF
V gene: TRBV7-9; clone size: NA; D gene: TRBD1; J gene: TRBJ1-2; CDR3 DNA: TGTGCCAGCCTCGAAGTGGCCGGGACAGGGGGCGAGGATGGCTACACCTTC; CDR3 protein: CASLEVAGTGGEDGYTF
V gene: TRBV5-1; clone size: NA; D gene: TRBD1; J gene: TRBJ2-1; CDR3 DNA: TGCGCCAGCAGCTTGGGCCAGGGGGACAATGAGCAGTTCTTC; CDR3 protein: CASSLGQGDNEQFF
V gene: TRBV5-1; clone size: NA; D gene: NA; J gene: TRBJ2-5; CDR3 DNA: TGCGCCAGCAGCCCCGGGACGAGGGCTGGCCAAGAGACCCAGTACTTC; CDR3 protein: CASSPGTRAGQETQYF
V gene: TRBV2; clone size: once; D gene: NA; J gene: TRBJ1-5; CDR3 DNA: TGTGCCAGCACAGATCAGGGAAATCAGCCCCAGCATTTT; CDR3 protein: CASTDQGNQPQHF
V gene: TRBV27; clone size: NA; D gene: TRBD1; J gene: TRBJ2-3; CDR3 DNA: TGTGCCAGCAGTTTGGGACAGACGACAGATACGCAGTATTTT; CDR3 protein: CASSLGQTTDTQYF
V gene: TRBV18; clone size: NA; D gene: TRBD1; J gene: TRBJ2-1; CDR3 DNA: TGTGCCAGCTCATCAGGACAGGGGGTGGGCAATGAGCAGTTCTTC; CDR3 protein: CASSSGQGVGNEQFF
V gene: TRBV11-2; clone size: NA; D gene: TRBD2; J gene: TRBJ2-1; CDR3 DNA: TGTGCCAGCAGCCCGCGGGGGAGCTCCTACAATGAGCAGTTCTTC; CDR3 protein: CASSPRGSSYNEQFF
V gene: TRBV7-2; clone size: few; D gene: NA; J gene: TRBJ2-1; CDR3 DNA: TGTGCCAGCAGCTTAGAGGGTGAGCAGTTCTTC; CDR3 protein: CASSLEGEQFF
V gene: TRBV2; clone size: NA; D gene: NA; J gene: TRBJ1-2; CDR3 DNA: TGTGCTCGACGCGCAGTCAGGGATTCTAACTATGGCTACACCTTC; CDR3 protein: CARRAVRDSNYGYTF
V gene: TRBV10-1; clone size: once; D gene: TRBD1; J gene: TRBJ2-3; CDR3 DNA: TGCGCCAGCACCAGACAGGGCCCAAAAGGAGATACGCAGTATTTT; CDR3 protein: CASTRQGPKGDTQYF